This entry is about one TCR beta chain. Its antigen is still unknown. Researchers ran the PCR with 60 Vbeta and 13 Jbeta primers. Sequencing used immunoSEQ multiplex PCR; TCRdb keeps in-frame clones, though not all of them. The table includes roughly 73,000 clones, approximately 78% detected once. The sample is drawn from a study of cytomegalovirus exposure and HLA in healthy donors. Notes on the study in general: In a later analysis, the majority of CMV-associated beta chains seemingly showed HLA restriction.

The CDR3 runs 16 residues. The V gene lost 6 bases and the J gene lost 3 bases, with 18 bases spanning the gap. Germline loops: CDR1 LNHDA, CDR2 SQIVND (reference sequence). The source is a man aged 35 to 55 in good health and CMV-seronegative. J is TRBJ1-5 and V is TRBV19; perhaps TRBD1 as D (5 bases). The sequenced material came from PBMCs. As DNA, the CDR3 is TGTGCCAGTAGGGCCCAGGGTGGTCGGAACAATCAGCCCCAGCATTTT. Its translation: CASRAQGGRNNQPQHF.